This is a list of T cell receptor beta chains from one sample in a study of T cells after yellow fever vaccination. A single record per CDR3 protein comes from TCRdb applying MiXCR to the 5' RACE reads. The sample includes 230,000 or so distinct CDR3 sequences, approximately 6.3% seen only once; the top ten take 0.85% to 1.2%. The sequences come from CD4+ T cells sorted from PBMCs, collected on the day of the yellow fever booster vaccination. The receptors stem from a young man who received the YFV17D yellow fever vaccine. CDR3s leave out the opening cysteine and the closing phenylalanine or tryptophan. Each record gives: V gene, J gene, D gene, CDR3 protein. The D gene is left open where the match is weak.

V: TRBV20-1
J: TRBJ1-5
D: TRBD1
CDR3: SARPFTGGNQPQH

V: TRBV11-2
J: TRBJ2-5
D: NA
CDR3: ASSQDPTVQETQY

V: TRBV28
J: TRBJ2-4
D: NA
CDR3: ASRSVGQTSKNIQY

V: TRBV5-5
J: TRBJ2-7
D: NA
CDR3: ASSHGRAGDYEQY

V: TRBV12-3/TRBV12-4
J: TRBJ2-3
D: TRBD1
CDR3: ASSFRGQDTQY

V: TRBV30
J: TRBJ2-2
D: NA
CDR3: AWGGIDPHTNTGELF

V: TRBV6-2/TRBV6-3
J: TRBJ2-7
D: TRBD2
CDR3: ASSIWTSGTNYEQY

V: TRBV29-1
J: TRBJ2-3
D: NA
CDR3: SVTGKASTDTQY

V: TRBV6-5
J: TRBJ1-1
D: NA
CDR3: ASSYSGGGRITEAF

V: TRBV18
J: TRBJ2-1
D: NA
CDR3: ASSPTSPNNEQF

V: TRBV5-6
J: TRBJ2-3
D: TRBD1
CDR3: ASSLPGQGPSTDTQY

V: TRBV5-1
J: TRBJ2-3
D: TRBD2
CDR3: ASRLLGLAGGTDTQY

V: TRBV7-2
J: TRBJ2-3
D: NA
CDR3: ASSLNGVDTQY

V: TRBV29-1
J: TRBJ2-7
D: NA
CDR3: SVESGRGEQY

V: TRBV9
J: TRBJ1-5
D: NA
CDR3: ASSVGDLQPQH

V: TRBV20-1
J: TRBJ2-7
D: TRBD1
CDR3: SAIQGFAYEQY

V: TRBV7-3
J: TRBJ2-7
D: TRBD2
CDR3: ASSLFAGGRYEQY

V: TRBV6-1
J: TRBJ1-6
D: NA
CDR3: ASRQAQGTGSPLH

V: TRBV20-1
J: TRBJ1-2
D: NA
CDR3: SANHYGDNYGYT

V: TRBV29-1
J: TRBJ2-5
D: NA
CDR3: SVEDGYLSKTQY

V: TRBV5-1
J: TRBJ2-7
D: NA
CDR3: ASSLADRGSYEQY

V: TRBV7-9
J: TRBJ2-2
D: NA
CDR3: ASEAMGVTGELF

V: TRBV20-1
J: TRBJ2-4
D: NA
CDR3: SATNIQY

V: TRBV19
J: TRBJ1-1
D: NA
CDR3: ASTPVGVPNTEAF

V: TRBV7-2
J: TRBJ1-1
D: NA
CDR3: ASSLVGAVTEAF

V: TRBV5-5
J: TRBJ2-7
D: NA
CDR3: ASSWGQARAYEQY

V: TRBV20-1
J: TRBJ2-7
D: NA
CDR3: SASPVSGRLLEQY

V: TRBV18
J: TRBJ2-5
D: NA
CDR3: ASSPIVQTPETQY

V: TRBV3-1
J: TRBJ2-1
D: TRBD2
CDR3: ASSQRGLAGGNEQF

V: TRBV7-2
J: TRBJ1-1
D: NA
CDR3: ASSRTGTGTEAF

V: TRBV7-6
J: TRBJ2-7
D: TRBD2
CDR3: ASSLLYSGSPYEQY

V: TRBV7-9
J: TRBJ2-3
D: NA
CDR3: ASSLSTGDTQY

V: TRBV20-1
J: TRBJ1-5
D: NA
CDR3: SARDSGSNQPQH

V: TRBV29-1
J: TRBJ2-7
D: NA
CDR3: SVGLGRQEQY

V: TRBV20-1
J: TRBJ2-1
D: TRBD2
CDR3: CARGGSGRALEQF

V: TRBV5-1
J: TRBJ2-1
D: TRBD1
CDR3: ASNPRFSGGGQF

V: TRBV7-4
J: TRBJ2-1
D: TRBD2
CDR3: ASSLAGGISSYNEQF

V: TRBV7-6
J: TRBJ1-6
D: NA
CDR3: ASSLAGGHSPLH

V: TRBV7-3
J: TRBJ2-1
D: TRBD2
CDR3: ASSRSGGFSYNEQF

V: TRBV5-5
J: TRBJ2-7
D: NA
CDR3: ASSLGFPGAYEQY

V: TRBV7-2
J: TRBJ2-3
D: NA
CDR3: ASSRRTLDTQY

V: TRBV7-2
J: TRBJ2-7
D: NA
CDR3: ASSLQRSGRAGEQY

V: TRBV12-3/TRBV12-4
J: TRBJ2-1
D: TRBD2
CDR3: ASSFASGVNNEQF

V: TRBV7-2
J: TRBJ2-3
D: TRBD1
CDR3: ASSLAGTETDTQY

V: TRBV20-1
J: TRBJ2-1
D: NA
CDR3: SAQNSRRGNEQF

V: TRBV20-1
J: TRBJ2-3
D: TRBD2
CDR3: SASLAGVTDTQY

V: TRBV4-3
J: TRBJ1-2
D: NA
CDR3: ASSQEQTRRGYGYT

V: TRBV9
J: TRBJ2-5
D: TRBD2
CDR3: ASSVGLAGLYQETQY

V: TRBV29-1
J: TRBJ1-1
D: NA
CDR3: SGLGAGRNTEAF

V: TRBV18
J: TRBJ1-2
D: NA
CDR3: ASSQTDSGYT

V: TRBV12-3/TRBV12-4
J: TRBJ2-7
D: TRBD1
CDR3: ASSSSGGRSYEQY

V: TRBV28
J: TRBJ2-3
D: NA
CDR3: ASSPLGTSTDTQY

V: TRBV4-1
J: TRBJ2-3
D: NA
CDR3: ASSQGSSEIDTQY

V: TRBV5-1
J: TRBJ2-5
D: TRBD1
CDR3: ASSPGTGEETQY

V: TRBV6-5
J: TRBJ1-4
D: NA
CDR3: ASRPPWGEKLF